Described below is a single T cell receptor (beta chain) sequence and its context. The data derive from a study of blood T cell repertoires in COVID-19. TCRdb's table, derived via immunoSEQ multiplex PCR, lists solely in-frame clones and lacks some. The sample shows 62,000 or so clones, over 60% of them seen only once. This receptor was taken from a human donor in a cohort sampled during active COVID-19. The sample consisted of peripheral blood.

The CDR3 region is CAISEDTGGAADTQYF. As DNA, the CDR3 is TGTGCCATCAGTGAGGACACCGGGGGGGCCGCAGATACGCAGTATTTT. The chain has TRBV10-3 and TRBJ2-3; 8 bases line up with TRBD2. J gave up 4 bases and V 2 bases, and 8 bases lay outside the gene matches. The CDR3 spans 16 residues. The germline CDR1 and CDR2 sequences are ENHRY and SYGVKD.